The 26 T cell receptor beta chains reported below all come from one sample, sequenced in a study of vaccination and CD4 T cells after COVID-19. MiXCR, run by TCRdb on the PCR reads, gives a single entry per CDR3 protein. The repertoire holds 11,000 to 15,000 distinct CDR3 sequences, with 69% as singletons. The sample consisted of CD4+ T cells from blood, taken after SARS-CoV-2 vaccination. The receptors originated from a human donor who had recovered from COVID-19.

The CDR3 sequence is CASSRTAGATDTQYF. CDR3 nucleotides: TGTGCCAGCAGCCGAACAGCGGGAGCCACAGATACGCAGTATTTT. The chain uses TRBV7-9 and TRBJ2-3, with TRBD2 identical over 8 bases. V was pared by 5 bases and J by 2 bases, with 6 bases of the junction left unmatched. Germline V gives CDR1 SEHNR, CDR2 FQNEAQ (reference sequence). This CDR3 is 15 amino acids long.

This chain joins TRBV24-1 and TRBJ1-1; D is uncertain. The CDR3 runs to 14 residues. V was clipped by 4 bases and J by 2 bases, with 10 bases between them. Germline CDR1 KGHDR, CDR2 SFDVKD. The CDR3 nucleotides are TGTGCCACCAGTGACTCGACACCTAACACTGAAGCTTTCTTT. Translated, it gives CATSDSTPNTEAFF.

In its sample, this clonotype was seen a few times. The rearrangement links TRBV7-7 to TRBJ1-5; D not resolved. The V and J ends lost 8 bases and 7 bases respectively, with 9 bases between them. The CDR3 covers 11 residues. The germline V gene encodes CDR1 SSHAT and CDR2 FNYEAQ (reference sequence). The CDR3, as DNA: TGTGCCAGCGGCCTACGGCAGCCCCAGCATTTT. Amino acid sequence: CASGLRQPQHF. The full variable domain, completed using reference TRBV7-7 and TRBJ1-5, is GAGVSQSPRYKVTKRGQDVTLRCDPISSHATLYWYQQALGQGPEFLTYFNYEAQPDKSGLPSDRFSAERPEGSISTLTIQRTEQRDSAMYRCASGLRQPQHFGDGTRLSIL.

This chain links TRBV20-1 with TRBJ2-4, with D tentatively TRBD1 or TRBD2 (6 bases each). The CDR3 totals 13 residues. Germline CDR1 reads DFQATT; CDR2 reads SNEGSKA (reference sequence). Trimming removed 4 bases at V and 0 bases at J, with 7 bases between. The CDR3: CSAKGGAKNIQYF. CDR3 DNA sequence: TGCAGTGCTAAGGGGGGAGCCAAAAACATTCAGTACTTC.

The chain is built from TRBV7-8 and TRBJ2-7, with 9 bases fitting TRBD1. Germline lookup yields CDR1 SGHVS and CDR2 FQNEAQ. The CDR3 covers 15 residues. Losses at the gene ends were 5 bases for V and 2 bases for J; bases not matched to a gene: 7. CDR3 sequence (DNA): TGTGCCAGCAGCAACCGGGACAGGGTGACCTACGAGCAGTACTTC. It yields the protein CASSNRDRVTYEQYF.

This CDR3 reads CSASGQLAGAVEQFF. Here the CDR3 DNA reads TGCAGTGCTAGTGGTCAGCTAGCGGGAGCGGTTGAGCAGTTCTTC. This rearrangement joins TRBV20-1 to TRBJ2-1; 10 nucleotides line up with TRBD2. Germline trimming cut 3 bases from V and 9 bases from J; bases unmatched to any gene: 11. CDR3 size: 15 residues. Germline V gene sequence: CDR1 DFQATT, CDR2 SNEGSKA (reference sequence).

The DNA for the CDR3 is TGTGCCACCGGGACAGGGGTCTACGAGCAGTACTTC. Protein product: CATGTGVYEQYF. This chain joins TRBV28 and TRBJ2-7; 10 nucleotides agree with TRBD1. The germline gives CDR1 MDHEN, CDR2 SYDVKM. J gave up 3 bases and V 10 bases, and 3 bases lay outside the gene matches. This CDR3 has 12 amino acids.

In its sample, this clonotype was seen a few times. This chain uses TRBV20-1 with TRBJ1-5; 9 positions agree with TRBD1. The CDR3 is 17 residues long. V lost 1 base and J lost 2; bases outside the gene matches: 9. Germline assignment: CDR1 DFQATT and CDR2 SNEGSKA (reference sequence). The DNA for the CDR3 is TGCAGTGCTAGAGCCCCCGACAGGGGGAGTGGCAATCAGCCCCAGCATTTT. This codes for CSARAPDRGSGNQPQHF.

This clonotype turned up a few times. The CDR3, as DNA: TGTGCCAGCACCACAGGGGGCCGGAACACCGGGGAGCTGTTTTTT. This translates into CASTTGGRNTGELFF. The V gene is TRBV6-2 or TRBV6-3, the J gene TRBJ2-2; TRBD1 matches at 9 bases. The CDR3 is made up of 15 amino acids. Trimming at V came to 7 bases and at J to 1 base, leaving 4 bases not matched to a gene. Germline loops: CDR1 MNHEY, CDR2 SVGEGT.

The V and J genes are TRBV15 and TRBJ2-1; TRBD2 matches at 9 bases. The CDR3 totals 15 residues. Trimming cost V 1 base and J 6 bases; bases outside gene matches: 4. Looked up from germline, CDR1 is LNHNV and CDR2 is YYDKDF (reference sequence). The CDR3 coding sequence is TGTGCCACCAGCAGAGGTAGCGGGAGTACCAATGAGCAGTTCTTC. Translation gives CATSRGSGSTNEQFF.

The chain has TRBV11-2 and TRBJ2-1; D perhaps matches TRBD2 (6 bases). The closer fit of TRBJ2-7 to the DNA end suggests the J call may be wrong. This CDR3 is built from 14 residues. CDR1 and CDR2 (germline): SGHAT, FQNNGV. CDR3 coding DNA: TGTGCCAGCAGCTCACCCCCCCTCGGGGGCGAGCAGTACTTC. Translation: CASSSPPLGGEQYF.

The chain couples TRBV20-1 to TRBJ2-1; D remains unclear. The CDR3 runs to 13 residues. V dropped 3 bases and J dropped 7 bases, with 13 bases sitting between them. Looked up from germline, CDR1 is DFQATT and CDR2 is SNEGSKA (reference sequence). The CDR3 here is CSASGGRWNEQFF. The DNA for the CDR3 is TGCAGTGCTAGCGGTGGGCGGTGGAATGAGCAGTTCTTC.

V gene TRBV7-6 combines with J gene TRBJ2-5; D tentatively reads TRBD1 or TRBD2 (5 bases each). Trimming took off 6 bases at V and 5 bases at J, with 16 bases between the two ends. This CDR3 contains 14 residues. Germline CDR1 is SGHVS and CDR2 is FNYEAQ. CDR3 coding DNA: TGTGCCAGCAGGCCATGGGGGTCCGGGGAGACCCAGTACTTC. The encoded protein is CASRPWGSGETQYF.

J is TRBJ1-2 and V is TRBV30; D gene ambiguous. CDR3 length: 11 amino acids. Germline V CDR1 and CDR2: GTSNPN, SVGIG (reference sequence). Trimming pared 3 bases from V and 7 bases from J, leaving 9 bases between. This CDR3 reads CAWRLRGGYTF. CDR3 bases: TGTGCCTGGAGGCTACGTGGTGGCTACACCTTC.

The rearrangement links TRBV20-1 to TRBJ1-1; D gene ambiguous. The CDR3 contains 13 residues. The germline CDR1 and CDR2 sequences are DFQATT and SNEGSKA (reference sequence). The V gene lost 5 bases and the J gene lost 0 bases, with 10 bases spanning the gap. The CDR3 sequence: CSAYEDLNTEAFF. CDR3 bases: TGCAGTGCTTACGAAGACCTGAACACTGAAGCTTTCTTT.

Here the CDR3 DNA reads TGTGCCAGCAGTTACCGACTAGCGGGAGAGGATACGCAGTATTTT. It specifies CASSYRLAGEDTQYF. The chain joins TRBV6-5 to TRBJ2-3; 12 bases line up with TRBD2. Trimming at V came to 2 bases and at J to 6 bases, leaving 3 bases not matched to a gene. The germline V gene encodes CDR1 MNHEY and CDR2 SVGAGI. This CDR3 spans 15 amino acids.

The V call is TRBV7-2, the J call TRBJ1-3, with D unresolved. The CDR3 extends over 13 amino acids. V lost 0 bases to trimming and J lost 0 bases, with 0 bases between them. The germline V gene has CDR1 SGHTA and CDR2 FQGNSA. In nucleotides, the CDR3 is TGTGCCAGCAGCTTAGCCTCTGGAAACACCATATATTTT. This translates into CASSLASGNTIYF. The complete variable domain, with remaining parts taken from reference TRBV7-2 and TRBJ1-3, reads GAGVSQSPSNKVTEKGKDVELRCDPISGHTALYWYRQSLGQGLEFLIYFQGNSAPDKSGLPSDRFSAERTGGSVSTLTIQRTQQEDSAVYLCASSLASGNTIYFGEGSWLTVV.

The J gene is TRBJ2-7, the V gene TRBV27; D perhaps matches TRBD1 (6 bases). The germline V gene encodes CDR1 MNHEY and CDR2 SMNVEV (reference sequence). The V end lost 2 bases, the J end lost 0 bases, and 11 bases lay between the germline ends. The CDR3 runs 15 residues. CDR3 coding DNA: TGTGCCAGCAGTTTAGGACAGAAGAGCTCCTACGAGCAGTACTTC. Translated: CASSLGQKSSYEQYF.

The chain combines TRBV6-1 with TRBJ1-1, with D possibly TRBD1 on 6 matching bases. Trimming cost V 4 bases and J 6 bases, with 15 bases left between them. CDR3 length: 14 amino acids. Germline-derived CDR1 and CDR2 are MNHNS and SASEGT. CDR3 residues: CASSVTGPYAEAFF. CDR3 bases: TGTGCCAGCAGTGTCACAGGGCCGTACGCTGAAGCTTTCTTT.

This chain connects TRBV7-2 to TRBJ1-1; TRBD1 agrees at 7 bases. Germline lookup yields CDR1 SGHTA and CDR2 FQGNSA. With V trimmed by 2 bases and J by 1 base, 1 base remained unmatched. The CDR3 runs to 14 residues. CDR3 in DNA: TGTGCCAGCAGCTTAAGGGGGCAGAACACTGAAGCTTTCTTT. It is translated as CASSLRGQNTEAFF.

The V and J genes are TRBV20-1 and TRBJ2-3; a possible D gene is TRBD2 (5 bases). CDR3 length: 10 amino acids. CDR1 and CDR2 from the germline V gene are DFQATT and SNEGSKA (reference sequence). DNA of the CDR3: TGCGGTGTTAGCGAGGATACGCAGTATTTT. This gives the protein CGVSEDTQYF.

The J gene is TRBJ1-5, the V gene TRBV15; 10 nucleotides line up with TRBD1. The CDR3 contains 18 residues. V lost 0 bases, J lost 3 bases, and 8 bases stayed unmatched. Germline V gives CDR1 LNHNV, CDR2 YYDKDF (reference sequence). The CDR3 DNA sequence: TGTGCCACCAGCAGAGAAAAAACGGGGACAGGGGTCAATCAGCCCCAGCATTTT. Encoded protein: CATSREKTGTGVNQPQHF.

The chain recombines TRBV15 with TRBJ2-7, with D possibly matching TRBD1 (6 bases). The V and J ends lost 2 bases and 3 bases respectively, with 11 bases between them. The germline gives CDR1 LNHNV, CDR2 YYDKDF (reference sequence). CDR3 size: 14 residues. The CDR3 region is CATSRTGNVYEQYF. In DNA, the CDR3 is TGTGCCACCAGCAGAACAGGGAACGTCTACGAGCAGTACTTC.

CDR3 loop: CASSLPLGLAGVNGGTDTQYF. CDR3 nucleotide sequence: TGTGCCAGCAGTTTACCATTAGGACTAGCGGGAGTAAATGGTGGCACAGATACGCAGTATTTT. The rearrangement joins TRBV28 to TRBJ2-3; 13 bases line up with TRBD2. Germline loops: CDR1 MDHEN, CDR2 SYDVKM. Unmatched junction bases numbered 15, after V lost 2 bases and J lost 1 base. CDR3 size: 21 residues.

This clonotype was recorded once. The chain is built from TRBV12-3 or TRBV12-4 and TRBJ2-6, with TRBD1 identical over 10 bases. V dropped 2 bases and J dropped 3; count of bases not matched to a gene: 13. The CDR3 is made up of 20 amino acids. The CDR3 DNA follows: TGTGCCAGCAGTTTATATTTCGGGACAGGGGTTAGCTTTGGGGCCAACGTCCTGACTTTC. This encodes CASSLYFGTGVSFGANVLTF.

The chain has TRBV23-1 and TRBJ2-1; 12 bases fit TRBD1. TRBV23-1 is an ORF for which the function is uncertain. The junction had 16 bases not matched to a gene; V was cut back by 4 bases and J by 9 bases. CDR3 length: 18 amino acids. CDR3 protein: CASSRSVTGQGASGEQFF. The CDR3 region has the DNA TGCGCCAGCAGTCGATCAGTCACGGGACAGGGGGCATCCGGTGAGCAGTTCTTC.